One sample yielded the 15 T cell receptor beta chains listed below, sequenced in a study of blood T cell repertoires in COVID-19. TCRdb's copy holds only in-frame clones and misses some; the assay was immunoSEQ multiplex PCR. The sample includes approximately 250,000 clones, roughly 79% of them seen just once. Input material: PBMCs or T cells enriched from blood (not recorded which). These receptors were taken from a man between 40 and 49 years old who had recovered from COVID-19.

This clone was recorded a few times. This chain joins TRBV10-3 and TRBJ1-5, with 8 bases that match TRBD1. This CDR3 is 15 amino acids long. The ends lost 6 bases at V and 3 bases at J; junction bases unmatched: 7. Germline values: CDR1 ENHRY, CDR2 SYGVKD. In DNA, the CDR3 is TGTGCCATCAGACACGGGACAGGTGACAATCAGCCCCAGCATTTT. This encodes CAIRHGTGDNQPQHF.

The V and J genes are TRBV3-1 (or the pseudogene TRBV3-2) and TRBJ2-7; possible D gene TRBD2, 5 bases. The V end was cut by 5 bases, the J end by 7 bases, with 12 bases between. Germline loops: CDR1 LGHDT, CDR2 YNNKEL (reference sequence). There are 12 residues in the CDR3. For the CDR3, the DNA is TGTGCCAGCAGCATTCGAACGGGAGAGCAGTACTTC. This sequence encodes CASSIRTGEQYF.

The genes are TRBV12-3 or TRBV12-4 and TRBJ1-1; D call uncertain. Trimming stripped 11 bases from V and 6 bases from J, with 16 bases between. The CDR3 covers 12 residues. The CDR3 here is CASRMEASEAFF. The CDR3 nucleotides read TGTGCCTCCCGAATGGAGGCATCTGAAGCTTTCTTT.

This chain uses TRBV6-5 with TRBJ2-7; the match to TRBD2 covers 10 bases. In germline, CDR1 is MNHEY, CDR2 SVGAGI. This CDR3 comprises 15 residues. Unmatched junction bases numbered 6, after V lost 7 bases and J lost 0 bases. CDR3 region: CASILTSGASYEQYF. The CDR3, as DNA: TGTGCCAGCATTCTTACTAGCGGGGCCTCCTACGAGCAGTACTTC.

This clone was observed a single time. The chain is built from TRBV27 and TRBJ2-2, with D tentatively TRBD1 (5 bases). The germline V gene has CDR1 MNHEY and CDR2 SMNVEV (reference sequence). The CDR3 sequence is 14 residues long. V was pared by 6 bases and J by 3 bases, with 11 bases between. CDR3 sequence: CASRGRLYTGELFF. For the CDR3, the DNA is TGTGCCAGCAGGGGGCGGTTGTACACCGGGGAGCTGTTTTTT.

The chain recombines TRBV9 with TRBJ2-3; 10 bases match TRBD2. Germline CDR1 is SGDLS and CDR2 is YYNGEE. This CDR3 is 13 amino acids long. V shed 4 bases and J 10 bases; nucleotides not matched to a gene: 6. The CDR3 here is CASSPTSGWAQYF. CDR3 coding DNA: TGTGCCAGCAGCCCGACTAGCGGGTGGGCGCAGTATTTT.

The V and J genes are TRBV5-4 and TRBJ2-1; TRBD2 matches 7 bases. CDR1 and CDR2 (germline): SGHNT, YYREEE (reference sequence). The CDR3 is made up of 16 amino acids. V shed 1 base, J shed 0 bases, and the junction held 4 bases outside the gene matches. The CDR3 spells CASSLRGGSSYNEQFF. The CDR3 DNA reads TGTGCCAGCAGCTTGCGCGGCGGGAGCTCCTACAATGAGCAGTTCTTC.

The rearrangement joins TRBV7-2 to TRBJ1-1; 8 nucleotides line up with TRBD1. Germline values: CDR1 SGHTA, CDR2 FQGNSA. The CDR3 runs to 14 residues. The V segment lost 2 bases and the J segment 6 bases; nucleotides outside the gene matches: 5. The CDR3 DNA sequence: TGTGCCAGCAGCTTAAGCCAGGGGGCAGCTGAAGCTTTCTTT. Its translation is CASSLSQGAAEAFF.

The rearrangement uses TRBV4-1 and TRBJ1-2, with a possible D match to TRBD1 (6 bases). Germline lookup yields CDR1 MGHRA and CDR2 YSYEKL. The V gene lost 1 base and the J gene lost 8 bases, with 14 bases spanning the gap. This CDR3 region has 14 residues. The CDR3 DNA follows: TGCGCCAGCAGCCAAGGTCACAGGGCGATAGGCTACACCTTC. Residues: CASSQGHRAIGYTF.

This clone was observed once. In DNA form, the CDR3 reads TGTGCCAGCAGTTACTCGGGGCGGGGCGGCAACAATGAGCAGTTCTTC. This gives the protein CASSYSGRGGNNEQFF. The chain carries TRBV6-2 or TRBV6-3 and TRBJ2-1, with a tentative D call TRBD2 (6 bases). V gave up 0 bases and J gave up 5 bases, with 14 bases separating them. There are 16 residues in the CDR3. The V gene's germline CDR1 is MNHEY and CDR2 SVGEGT.

V gene TRBV7-9 combines with J gene TRBJ2-2; the D gene is possibly TRBD2 (5 bases). This CDR3 region has 14 residues. V lost 1 base and J lost 4, with 7 bases in between. In germline, CDR1 is SEHNR, CDR2 FQNEAQ (reference sequence). The chain's CDR3 is CASSLVEGTGELFF. The DNA for the CDR3 is TGTGCCAGCAGCTTAGTAGAGGGCACCGGGGAGCTGTTTTTT.

The chain couples TRBV5-1 to TRBJ2-6; TRBD2 matches at 12 bases. The CDR3 length is 20 residues. The ends lost 0 bases at V and 0 bases at J; junction bases unmatched: 7. Germline V gene sequence: CDR1 SGHRS, CDR2 YFSETQ. The chain's CDR3 is CASSLGLAGGIYSGANVLTF. The CDR3 DNA follows: TGCGCCAGCAGCTTGGGGCTAGCGGGAGGGATATACTCTGGGGCCAACGTCCTGACTTTC.

This chain uses TRBV13 with TRBJ2-3, with D perhaps TRBD2 (6 bases). Germline V CDR1 and CDR2: PRHDT, FYEKMQ (reference sequence). The CDR3 covers 16 residues. Trimming shortened V by 5 bases and J by 1 base, and 16 bases separated the two germline ends. The chain's CDR3 is CASSQEGWGGTDTQYF. For the CDR3, the DNA is TGTGCCAGCAGCCAAGAAGGGTGGGGGGGCACAGATACGCAGTATTTT.

Concerning this clone itself: This same CDR3 is encoded by further DNA sequences in the sample. The chain carries TRBV28 and TRBJ2-3; D gene uncertain. Between the trimmed V and J ends, which lost 3 bases and 2 bases, there was a span of 12 bases. Germline assignment: CDR1 MDHEN and CDR2 SYDVKM. This CDR3 is 15 amino acids long. CDR3 nucleotide sequence: TGTGCCAGCAGTTTTCCCCCTTCACTCACAGATACGCAGTATTTT. Translated, it gives CASSFPPSLTDTQYF.

This clone came up once. The chain combines TRBV19 with TRBJ2-4, with no clear D. The CDR3 has 14 residues. The V and J ends lost 6 bases and 0 bases respectively, with 9 bases between them. Germline V gene sequence: CDR1 LNHDA, CDR2 SQIVND (reference sequence). In DNA form, the CDR3 reads TGTGCCAGTAGGGCAGACTTAGCCAAAAACATTCAGTACTTC. Its protein product is CASRADLAKNIQYF.